Described below is a single TCR beta chain sequence and its context. Antigen specificity is unknown. Using immunoSEQ multiplex PCR, the repertoire was profiled, and TCRdb retains in-frame clones only, with some absent. In the table there are about 86,000 clones, 90% to 95% of which are singletons. The sample is drawn from a study of cytomegalovirus exposure and HLA in healthy donors. Study-level points and caveats: Some public TCRs appeared in many individuals, while most sequences were rare.

This TCR derives from a man younger than 35 in good health and CMV-seronegative. Sequenced input: PBMCs.

The CDR3 here is CASSSPWASVNNEQFF. The CDR3 DNA follows: TGTGCCAGCAGCTCCCCCTGGGCTAGCGTGAACAATGAGCAGTTCTTC. V is TRBV11-3 and J is TRBJ2-1; D possibly corresponds to TRBD2 (6 bases). This CDR3 region has 16 residues. The germline CDR1 and CDR2 sequences are SGHNT and YENEEA. Trimming cost V 4 bases and J 5 bases, with 18 bases left between them.